This T cell receptor (beta chain) derives from a study of T cell responses to AZD1222 COVID-19 vaccine. Study-wide results and caveats: Spike-specific TCR breadth and depth were elevated following two AZD1222 doses. Only after the peak T cell response were repertoires sampled.

On this clone: The antigen is not known.

The repertoire was sequenced with immunoSEQ multiplex PCR; TCRdb's copy has only in-frame clones and lacks some. The sample has over 150,000 clones; 70% to 90% are singletons. The CDR3 has 14 residues. CDR1 SNHLY and CDR2 FYNNEI come from the germline V gene. Trimming at V came to 6 bases and at J to 3 bases, leaving 7 bases not matched to a gene. This clonotype was obtained from an adult in good health. This chain connects TRBV2 to TRBJ2-7; 8 bases are a match to TRBD1. The source material was peripheral blood, sampled on day 0 of AZD1222 vaccination. The CDR3 sequence: CASSAGQEFYEQYF. CDR3 DNA: TGTGCCAGCAGCGCGGGACAGGAGTTCTACGAGCAGTACTTC.